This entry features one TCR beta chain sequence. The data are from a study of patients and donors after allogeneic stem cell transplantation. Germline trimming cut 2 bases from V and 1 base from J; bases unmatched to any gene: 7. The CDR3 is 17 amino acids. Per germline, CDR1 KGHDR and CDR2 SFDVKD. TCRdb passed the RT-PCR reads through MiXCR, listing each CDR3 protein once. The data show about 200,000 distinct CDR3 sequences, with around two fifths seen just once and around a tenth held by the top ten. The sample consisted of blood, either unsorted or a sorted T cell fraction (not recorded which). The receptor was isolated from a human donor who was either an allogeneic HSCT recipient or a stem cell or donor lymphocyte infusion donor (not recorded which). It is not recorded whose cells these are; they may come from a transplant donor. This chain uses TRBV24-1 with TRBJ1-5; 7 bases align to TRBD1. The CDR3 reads CATSDSDRAGSNQPQHF. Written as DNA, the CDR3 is TGTGCCACCAGTGATTCTGACAGGGCGGGAAGCAATCAGCCCCAGCATTTT.